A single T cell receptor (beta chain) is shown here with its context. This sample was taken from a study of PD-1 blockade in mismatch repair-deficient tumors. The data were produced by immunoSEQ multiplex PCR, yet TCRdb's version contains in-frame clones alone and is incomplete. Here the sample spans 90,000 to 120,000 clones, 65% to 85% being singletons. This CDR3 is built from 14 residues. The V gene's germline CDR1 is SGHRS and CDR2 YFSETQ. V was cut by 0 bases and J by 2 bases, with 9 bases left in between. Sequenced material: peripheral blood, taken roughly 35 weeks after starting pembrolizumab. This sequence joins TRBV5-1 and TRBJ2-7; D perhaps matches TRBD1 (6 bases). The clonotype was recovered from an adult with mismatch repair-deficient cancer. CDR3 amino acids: CASSLDGGAYEQYF. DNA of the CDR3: TGCGCCAGCAGCTTGGATGGGGGCGCCTACGAGCAGTACTTC. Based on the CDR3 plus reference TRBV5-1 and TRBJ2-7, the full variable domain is KAGVTQTPRYLIKTRGQQVTLSCSPISGHRSVSWYQQTPGQGLQFLFEYFSETQRNKGNFPGRFSGRQFSNSRSEMNVSTLELGDSALYLCASSLDGGAYEQYFGPGTRLTVT.